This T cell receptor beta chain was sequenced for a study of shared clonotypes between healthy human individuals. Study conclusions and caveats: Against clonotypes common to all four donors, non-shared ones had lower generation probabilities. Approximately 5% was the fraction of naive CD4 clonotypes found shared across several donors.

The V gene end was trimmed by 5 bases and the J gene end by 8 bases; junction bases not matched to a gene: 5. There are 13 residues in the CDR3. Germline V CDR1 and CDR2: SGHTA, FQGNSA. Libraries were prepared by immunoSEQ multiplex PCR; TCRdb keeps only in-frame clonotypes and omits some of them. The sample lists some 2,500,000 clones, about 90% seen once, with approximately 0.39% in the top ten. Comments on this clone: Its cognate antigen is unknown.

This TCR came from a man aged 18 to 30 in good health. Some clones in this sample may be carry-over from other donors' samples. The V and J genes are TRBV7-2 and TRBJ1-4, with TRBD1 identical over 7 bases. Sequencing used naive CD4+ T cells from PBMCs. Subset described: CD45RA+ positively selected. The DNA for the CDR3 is TGTGCCAGCAGCCCGGGACAGCTGGAAAAACTGTTTTTT. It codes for CASSPGQLEKLFF.